This T cell receptor (beta chain) was found in a study of cytomegalovirus exposure and HLA in healthy donors. Points from the study as a whole: Information on immune exposure was restricted to one variable (CMV serostatus). The authors later found HLA-associated TCR beta chains more clonally expanded than equally common others.

The CDR3 runs 15 residues. The V gene's germline CDR1 is MNHEY and CDR2 SMNVEV (reference sequence). With 2 bases removed from V and 4 bases from J, the gap between germline ends came to 14 bases. About this clone itself: The antigen remains unidentified.

PCR amplification relied on 60 Vbeta primers (plus 13 Jbeta primers). Method: immunoSEQ multiplex PCR; TCRdb's copy keeps in-frame clones and lacks some. The sample shows 160,000 or so clones, about 73% of them seen only once. The sequenced sample was PBMCs. The origin of this receptor is a woman between 40 and 50 years old in good health and CMV-seronegative. The chain employs TRBV27 and TRBJ1-2; D gene uncertain. CDR3 DNA: TGTGCCAGCAGTTTAGATTCTGGCCCCGTCTATGGCTACACCTTC. Translating gives CASSLDSGPVYGYTF.